This T cell receptor beta chain came from a study of technical replicates of blood from a handful of donors. The method was immunoSEQ multiplex PCR; TCRdb's version includes in-frame clones alone and lacks a portion of them. Of around 92,000 clones detected, around 95% appear once; the ten largest clones hold roughly 0.23%. The CDR3 covers 15 residues. Germline lookup yields CDR1 SGHDN and CDR2 FVKESK. V gave up 1 base and J gave up 9 bases, with 13 bases separating them. This clonotype originated in a human donor in good health. V gene TRBV14 combines with J gene TRBJ1-6; TRBD1 is a possible D gene (5 bases). Sequenced sample: T cells isolated from PBMCs. CDR3 amino acids: CASSQAPGGVSPLHF. Written as DNA, the CDR3 is TGTGCCAGCAGCCAAGCCCCGGGAGGGGTTTCACCCCTCCACTTT.